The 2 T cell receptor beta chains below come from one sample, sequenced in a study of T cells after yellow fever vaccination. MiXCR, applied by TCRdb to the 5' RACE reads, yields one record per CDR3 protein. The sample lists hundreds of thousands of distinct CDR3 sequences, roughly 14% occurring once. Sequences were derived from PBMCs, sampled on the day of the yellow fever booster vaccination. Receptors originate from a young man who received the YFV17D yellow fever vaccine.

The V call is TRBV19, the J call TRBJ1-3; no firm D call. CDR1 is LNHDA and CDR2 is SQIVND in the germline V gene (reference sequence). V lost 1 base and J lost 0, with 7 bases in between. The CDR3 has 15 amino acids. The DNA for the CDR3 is TGTGCCAGTAGTATAGGGCCAGCCTCTGGAAACACCATATATTTT. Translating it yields CASSIGPASGNTIYF.

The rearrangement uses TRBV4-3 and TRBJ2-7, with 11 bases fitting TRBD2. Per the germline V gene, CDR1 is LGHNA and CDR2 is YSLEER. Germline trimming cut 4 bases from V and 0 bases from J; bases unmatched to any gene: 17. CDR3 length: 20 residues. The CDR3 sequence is CASSPSRLAGPLRSSYEQYF. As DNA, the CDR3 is TGCGCCAGCAGCCCCTCCCGACTAGCGGGACCCCTCAGGAGCTCCTACGAGCAGTACTTC.